What follows are 23 T cell receptor beta chains derived from one specimen sequenced in a study of cytomegalovirus exposure and HLA in healthy donors. Profiled with immunoSEQ multiplex PCR; TCRdb holds only in-frame clones, not every one. This table holds 250,000 or so clones, 90% found once. The specimen sequenced was PBMCs. All receptors derive from a woman between 18 and 30 years old in good health and CMV-seronegative.

The genes are TRBV19 and TRBJ1-5; TRBD1 matches at 8 bases. The CDR3 consists of 15 residues. CDR1 is LNHDA, CDR2 SQIVND, per germline (reference sequence). J gave up 6 bases and V 5 bases, and 9 bases lay outside the gene matches. The CDR3 coding sequence is TGTGCCAGTAGTCCCGACAGGGGAAGGGTTCAGCCCCAGCATTTT. This encodes CASSPDRGRVQPQHF.

The chain combines TRBV28 with TRBJ1-5; TRBD1 agrees at 10 bases. CDR3 size: 16 residues. Germline CDR1 reads MDHEN; CDR2 reads SYDVKM. J was trimmed by 6 bases and V by 2 bases; bases with no gene match: 7. The DNA for the CDR3 is TGTGCCAGCAGTTTACGGACAGGGGGTGGTCGTCAGCCCCAGCATTTT. Translation: CASSLRTGGGRQPQHF.

V gene TRBV9 combines with J gene TRBJ1-1; D is ambiguous. Between the trimmed V and J ends, which lost 3 bases and 0 bases, there was a span of 6 bases. CDR3 length equals 13 residues. Germline V gene data show CDR1 as SGDLS and CDR2 as YYNGEE. CDR3 in amino acids: CASSARLNTEAFF. The CDR3 region has the DNA TGTGCCAGCAGCGCCCGGTTGAACACTGAAGCTTTCTTT.

The V call is TRBV6-6, the J call TRBJ1-2; 9 bases are a match to TRBD1. The germline V gene has CDR1 MNHNY and CDR2 SVGAGI (reference sequence). Losses at the gene ends were 4 bases for V and 1 base for J; bases not matched to a gene: 7. The CDR3 sequence is 16 residues long. DNA for the CDR3: TGTGCCAGCAGTTCTTCACCGGGACAGGGTAACTATGGCTACACCTTC. It codes for CASSSSPGQGNYGYTF.

The table lists this clone with a count of one. The chain uses TRBV11-2 and TRBJ1-1, with TRBD1 matching over 7 bases. Per germline, CDR1 SGHAT and CDR2 FQNNGV. This CDR3 is 14 amino acids long. Unmatched junction bases numbered 4, after V lost 5 bases and J lost 1 base. The CDR3 DNA sequence: TGTGCCAGCAGCCCGGGGGACAGGAACACTGAAGCTTTCTTT. Its translation is CASSPGDRNTEAFF.

The chain recombines TRBV5-1 with TRBJ2-7; D remains ambiguous. The V end lost 0 bases, the J end lost 2 bases, and 9 bases lay between the germline ends. The CDR3 consists of 14 residues. Germline values: CDR1 SGHRS, CDR2 YFSETQ. The CDR3 sequence is CASSLEAGTYEQYF. The CDR3 coding sequence is TGCGCCAGCAGCTTGGAAGCCGGTACCTACGAGCAGTACTTC.

V gene TRBV2 combines with J gene TRBJ1-5; 10 bases are shared with TRBD1. The CDR3 is 18 amino acids. Germline CDR1 and CDR2: SNHLY and FYNNEI. V was pared by 5 bases and J by 2 bases, with 12 bases of the junction left unmatched. Here the CDR3 reads CASSTWTGGVGGNQPQHF. The CDR3 nucleotides are TGTGCCAGCAGTACTTGGACAGGGGGAGTAGGAGGCAATCAGCCCCAGCATTTT.

The chain combines TRBV7-2 with TRBJ2-7; 8 bases match TRBD1. Germline V gene data show CDR1 as SGHTA and CDR2 as FQGNSA. V trimming: 5 bases; J trimming: 2 bases; junction bases outside the gene matches: 5. CDR3 length: 14 amino acids. The CDR3 bases are TGTGCCAGCAGCGCCTCGGGACAGGCCTACGAGCAGTACTTC. Translation: CASSASGQAYEQYF.

V is TRBV6-1 and J is TRBJ2-2, with 7 bases aligning to TRBD1. This CDR3 contains 14 residues. Trimming removed 6 bases from V and 6 bases from J; junction bases left unmatched: 7. The germline CDR1 and CDR2 sequences are MNHNS and SASEGT. CDR3 in amino acids: CASRPQGLPGELFF. The DNA of the CDR3 is TGTGCCAGCAGGCCACAGGGGTTACCCGGGGAGCTGTTTTTT.

The CDR3 protein is CASRTGTGVNEQFF. The CDR3 DNA reads as TGTGCCAGCAGAACCGGGACTGGGGTCAATGAGCAGTTCTTC. The rearrangement links TRBV7-9 to TRBJ2-1, with a weak D call TRBD2 (6 bases). CDR1 is SEHNR and CDR2 is FQNEAQ in the germline V gene (reference sequence). The CDR3 has 14 amino acids. The V end lost 6 bases, the J end lost 6 bases, and 15 bases lay between the germline ends.

The chain couples TRBV7-6 to TRBJ2-7; D is undetermined. The CDR3 totals 13 residues. CDR1 is SGHVS, CDR2 FNYEAQ, per germline. Trimming shortened V by 4 bases and J by 5 bases, and 12 bases separated the two germline ends. The CDR3 protein is CASSSTQWDEQYF. As DNA, the CDR3 is TGTGCCAGCAGCTCGACACAATGGGACGAGCAGTACTTC.

This chain joins TRBV10-3 and TRBJ1-2; D gene ambiguous. The CDR3 is 14 amino acids. Germline CDR1 and CDR2: ENHRY and SYGVKD. V was clipped by 2 bases and J by 8 bases, with 15 bases between them. CDR3: CAISEPPRGEGYTF. In DNA, the CDR3 is TGTGCCATCAGTGAGCCACCCCGCGGGGAAGGCTACACCTTC.

The CDR3 sequence: CASRRTGAGGYTF. CDR3 DNA: TGTGCCAGCAGACGGACAGGGGCGGGTGGCTACACCTTC. The rearrangement links TRBV28 to TRBJ1-2; 9 bases line up with TRBD1. This CDR3 is built from 13 residues. V dropped 6 bases and J dropped 7; count of bases not matched to a gene: 6. CDR1 and CDR2 (germline): MDHEN, SYDVKM.

The chain is built from TRBV2 and TRBJ2-1; the D is unclear. The CDR3 is made up of 14 amino acids. V was clipped by 5 bases and J by 3 bases, with 11 bases between them. Germline CDR1 and CDR2: SNHLY and FYNNEI. The DNA of the CDR3 is TGTGCCAGCAGTTCTGGAGTCAGCTACAATGAGCAGTTCTTC. Translating gives CASSSGVSYNEQFF.

The chain has TRBV4-3 and TRBJ2-1, with 9 nucleotides matching TRBD1. Germline lookup yields CDR1 LGHNA and CDR2 YSLEER. CDR3 length: 18 amino acids. Trimming took 0 bases from V and 4 from J; bases not matched to a gene: 10. The CDR3 spells CASSQESFGTGIYNEQFF. The CDR3 bases are TGCGCCAGCAGCCAAGAATCTTTCGGGACAGGGATTTACAATGAGCAGTTCTTC.

This clone was seen only a few times. The chain uses TRBV10-3 and TRBJ1-2, with D maybe TRBD1 (5 bases). V was cut by 6 bases and J by 4 bases, with 12 bases left in between. Per germline, CDR1 ENHRY and CDR2 SYGVKD. CDR3 length: 13 residues. DNA of the CDR3: TGTGCCATCAGCCCGACAGACGTCTATGGCTACACCTTC. It yields the protein CAISPTDVYGYTF.

V is TRBV5-1 and J is TRBJ2-7; 7 positions agree with TRBD2. The germline V gene has CDR1 SGHRS and CDR2 YFSETQ. The length of the CDR3 is 14 residues. With 0 bases clipped from V and 1 base from J, the junction kept 1 base outside the gene matches. The CDR3 here is CASSLVGGSYEQYV. Written as DNA, the CDR3 is TGCGCCAGCAGCTTGGTGGGAGGGTCCTACGAGCAGTACGTC.

This clone was observed a handful of times. The V and J genes are TRBV27 and TRBJ2-7; TRBD2 agrees at 16 bases. The V gene's germline CDR1 is MNHEY and CDR2 SMNVEV (reference sequence). The CDR3 is 16 residues long. Trimming removed 5 bases from V and 4 bases from J; junction bases left unmatched: 5. CDR3 sequence (DNA): TGTGCCAGCAGTCCGACGGGACTAGCGGGGGGGTACGAGCAGTACGTC. It specifies CASSPTGLAGGYEQYV.

The chain joins TRBV7-9 to TRBJ2-2, with D unclear. Trimming cost V 1 base and J 4 bases, with 7 bases left between them. The CDR3 spans 14 residues. In germline, CDR1 is SEHNR, CDR2 FQNEAQ (reference sequence). CDR3 nucleotide sequence: TGTGCCAGCAGCTTAGAGTCGGGCACCGGGGAGCTGTTTTTT. This translates into CASSLESGTGELFF. Full variable domain (remainder filled in from reference TRBV7-9 and TRBJ2-2): DTGVSQNPRHKITKRGQNVTFRCDPISEHNRLYWYRQTLGQGPEFLTYFQNEAQLEKSRLLSDRFSAERPKGSFSTLEIQRTEQGDSAMYLCASSLESGTGELFFGEGSRLTVL.

The gene calls are TRBV7-9 and TRBJ2-1; 11 positions agree with TRBD2. Germline V gene sequence: CDR1 SEHNR, CDR2 FQNEAQ (reference sequence). V lost 1 base and J lost 4; bases outside the gene matches: 6. This CDR3 is 17 amino acids long. The CDR3 region is CASSLGLAGGLYNEQFF. DNA of the CDR3: TGTGCCAGCAGCTTAGGTCTAGCGGGGGGACTGTACAATGAGCAGTTCTTC. Based on the CDR3 plus reference TRBV7-9 and TRBJ2-1, the full variable domain is DTGVSQNPRHKITKRGQNVTFRCDPISEHNRLYWYRQTLGQGPEFLTYFQNEAQLEKSRLLSDRFSAERPKGSFSTLEIQRTEQGDSAMYLCASSLGLAGGLYNEQFFGPGTRLTVL.

The chain is built from TRBV11-3 and TRBJ2-7; TRBD2 is a possible D gene (6 bases). The CDR3 is 12 residues long. Per the germline V gene, CDR1 is SGHNT and CDR2 is YENEEA. Trimming removed 5 bases from V and 6 bases from J, with 11 bases in between. Here the CDR3 DNA reads TGTGCCAGCAGCCCAGGAGGGGTCGAGCAGTACTTC. It codes for CASSPGGVEQYF.

V is TRBV4-3 and J is TRBJ1-1; 8 bases map to TRBD1. The junction had 1 base not matched to a gene; V was cut back by 1 base and J by 3 bases. Germline CDR1 and CDR2: LGHNA and YSLEER. There are 14 residues in the CDR3. The CDR3 protein is CASSQATGDTEAFF. The CDR3 coding sequence is TGCGCCAGCAGCCAAGCGACAGGGGACACTGAAGCTTTCTTT.

The chain is built from TRBV5-4 and TRBJ2-5; TRBD2 agrees at 16 bases. Germline CDR1 SGHNT, CDR2 YYREEE (reference sequence). The CDR3 consists of 16 residues. V shed 4 bases and J 4 bases; nucleotides not matched to a gene: 4. This CDR3 is CASSGTSGGVLETQYF. CDR3 DNA: TGTGCCAGCAGCGGGACTAGCGGGGGGGTCTTAGAGACCCAGTACTTC.